This is a list of T cell receptor beta chains from one sample in a study of vaccination and CD4 T cells after COVID-19. TCRdb re-analysed the PCR reads in MiXCR, keeping a single row per CDR3 protein. The sample holds 20,000 to 25,000 distinct CDR3 sequences, about a third seen once. These receptors' antigens are unknown. Sequencing was performed on CD4+ T cells from blood, cultured in vitro, taken about 7 months after SARS-CoV-2 vaccination. These receptors originate from a human donor who had recovered from COVID-19. Each CDR3 is given with its conserved first and last residue. A D gene is named only where the DNA matches it firmly. For some rows the clone size is stated as once, few or many, or as a class when expanded; others skip it.

d_call,clone_size,j_call,v_call,cdr3_nt,cdr3_aa
-,-,TRBJ1-2,TRBV18,TGTGCCAGCTCACCAGGGGCGGGAGGTGGCTACACCTTC,CASSPGAGGGYTF
-,-,TRBJ2-3,TRBV7-8,TGTGCCAGCAGCTCCCCGGGATCTAGCACAGATACGCAGTATTTT,CASSSPGSSTDTQYF
TRBD2,-,TRBJ2-3,TRBV24-1,TGTGCCACCAGTGACCCAGCTAGCGGGAGGGCCGTAGATACGCAGTATTTT,CATSDPASGRAVDTQYF
TRBD2,-,TRBJ2-3,TRBV28,TGTGCCAGCAGTTCAAACCTAGGACTAGCGGAGCTCACAGATACGCAGTATTTT,CASSSNLGLAELTDTQYF
TRBD2,-,TRBJ2-1,TRBV5-1,TGCGCCAGCAAGCCTACAGCGGGAGGCCTCTACAATGAGCAGTTCTTC,CASKPTAGGLYNEQFF
-,few,TRBJ2-2,TRBV20-1,TGCAGTGCTAGGGACGCAGGGAAACGATCCGGGGAGCTGTTTTTT,CSARDAGKRSGELFF
TRBD1,-,TRBJ1-1,TRBV6-2/TRBV6-3,TGTGCCAGCACTTACCGCCGGGACAGGGCCACTGAAGCTTTCTTT,CASTYRRDRATEAFF
TRBD2,-,TRBJ2-1,TRBV6-1,TGTGCCAGCGGGAGAGCGGGAGTAAGTTACAATGAGCAGTTCTTC,CASGRAGVSYNEQFF
TRBD2,-,TRBJ2-5,TRBV7-2,TGTGCCAGCAGCATCGCTAGCGGGAGGGGACAAGAGACCCAGTACTTC,CASSIASGRGQETQYF
-,-,TRBJ2-2,TRBV20-1,TGCAGTGCTAGAGGCACGGGGAGTGGGCCTGCCGGGGAGCTGTTTTTT,CSARGTGSGPAGELFF
-,few,TRBJ1-1,TRBV19,TGTGCCAGTAGGCTAGGACAGATAAACACTGAAGCTTTCTTT,CASRLGQINTEAFF
TRBD1,few,TRBJ1-5,TRBV20-1,TGCAGTGCTAGGGACAGGGTCGTGAATCAGCCCCAGCATTTT,CSARDRVVNQPQHF
-,few,TRBJ1-6,TRBV20-1,TGCAGTGCTCGGCGGGCCGGAGGGTTTTTATCACCCCTCCACTTT,CSARRAGGFLSPLHF
TRBD1,few,TRBJ2-7,TRBV20-1,TGCAGTGCTAGGGAAACAGGGGGCTCCTACGAGCAGTACTTC,CSARETGGSYEQYF
-,-,TRBJ2-7,TRBV27,TGTGCCAGCAGTTTCAGTCGCAGGGACCACGAGCAGTACTTC,CASSFSRRDHEQYF
TRBD1,-,TRBJ2-7,TRBV10-3,TGTGCCATCAGTGGGACAGGTTCTCAAACCTACGAGCAGTACTTC,CAISGTGSQTYEQYF
-,-,TRBJ2-1,TRBV7-2,TGTGCCAGCAGCAGAGGGGGAACCTCCTACAATGAGCAGTTCTTC,CASSRGGTSYNEQFF
TRBD1,few,TRBJ2-3,TRBV27,TGTGCCAGCATTTATCGACAGGGGGCAACAGATACGCAGTATTTT,CASIYRQGATDTQYF
-,few,TRBJ2-7,TRBV19,TGTGCCAGTAAGCGGTACTCCTACGAGCAGTACTTC,CASKRYSYEQYF
-,-,TRBJ2-6,TRBV6-5,TGTGCCAGCAGTTACTCAGTTGATGGAACGGCACGGTTGGACTCTGGGGCCAACGTCCTGACTTTC,CASSYSVDGTARLDSGANVLTF
-,once,TRBJ1-6,TRBV2,TGTGCCAGCAGTGTGGGGCACAATTCACCCCTCCACTTT,CASSVGHNSPLHF
-,few,TRBJ2-7,TRBV6-1,TGTGCCAGCAGCGCGGACGGCTCCTACGAGCAGTACTTC,CASSADGSYEQYF
TRBD2,few,TRBJ2-7,TRBV7-2,TGTGCCAGCAGCTTTCAAGCTAGCGGGGGTATGGAGCAGTACTTC,CASSFQASGGMEQYF
TRBD1,-,TRBJ1-2,TRBV24-1,TGTGCCACCAGTGATCCCCGGGACAGGGGGAAATCTTTCTATGGCTACACCTTC,CATSDPRDRGKSFYGYTF
TRBD2,-,TRBJ2-1,TRBV6-1,TGTGCCAGCAGTGGGATTAGCGGGAGAATTTACAATGAGCAGTTCTTC,CASSGISGRIYNEQFF
-,few,TRBJ2-1,TRBV19,TGTGCCAGTAGTTTATCGGGGGTAAGCTACAATGAGCAGTTCTTC,CASSLSGVSYNEQFF
-,few,TRBJ2-3,TRBV20-1,TGCAGTGCCCCAGTCTCGGGGTTAACAGATACGCAGTATTTT,CSAPVSGLTDTQYF
TRBD2,few,TRBJ2-7,TRBV5-4,TGTGCCAGCAGCCCTGGGACTAGCGGGACCTACGAGCAGTACTTC,CASSPGTSGTYEQYF
-,-,TRBJ2-3,TRBV12-3/TRBV12-4,TGTGCCAGCAGTGACTCATTGGATACGCAGTATTTT,CASSDSLDTQYF
-,few,TRBJ2-1,TRBV7-3,TGTGCCAGCAGCTCAACAGGGAGCTCCTACAATGAGCAGTTCTTC,CASSSTGSSYNEQFF
-,-,TRBJ2-7,TRBV12-3/TRBV12-4,TGTGCCAGCAGTTTCGCACAGGGAAGGGAGCAGTACTTC,CASSFAQGREQYF
-,-,TRBJ2-5,TRBV10-2,TGCGCCAGCAGTGTCTCGGGCCGGGAGACCCAGTACTTC,CASSVSGRETQYF
-,medium-sized,TRBJ1-6,TRBV7-3,TGTGCCAGCAGGACCGCAGGGAATTCACCCCTCCACTTT,CASRTAGNSPLHF
-,medium-sized,TRBJ2-3,TRBV24-1,TGTGCCGCCTCCTTTGGCGCAGATACGCAGTATTTT,CAASFGADTQYF
-,few,TRBJ2-7,TRBV12-3/TRBV12-4,TGTGCCAGCAGTTTCCGGGGAAACATGGGGTTGGCGTACGAGCAGTACTTC,CASSFRGNMGLAYEQYF